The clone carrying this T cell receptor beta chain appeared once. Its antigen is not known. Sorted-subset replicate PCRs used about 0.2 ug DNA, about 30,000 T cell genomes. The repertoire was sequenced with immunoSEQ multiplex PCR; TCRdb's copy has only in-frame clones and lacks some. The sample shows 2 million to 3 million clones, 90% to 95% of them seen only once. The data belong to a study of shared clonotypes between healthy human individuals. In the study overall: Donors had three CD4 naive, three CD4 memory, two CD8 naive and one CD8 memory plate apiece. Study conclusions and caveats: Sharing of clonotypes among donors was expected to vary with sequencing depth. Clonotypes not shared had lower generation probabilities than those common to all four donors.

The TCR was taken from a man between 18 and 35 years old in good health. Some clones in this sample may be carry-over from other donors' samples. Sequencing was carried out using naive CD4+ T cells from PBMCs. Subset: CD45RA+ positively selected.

In nucleotides, the CDR3 is TGTGCCAGCAGTTTCTTAGAGGGCGATCAGCCCCAGCATTTT. Residues: CASSFLEGDQPQHF. The V gene is TRBV2, the J gene TRBJ1-5; unclear D gene. Germline V gene data show CDR1 as SNHLY and CDR2 as FYNNEI. V dropped 5 bases and J dropped 5 bases, with 13 bases sitting between them. The CDR3 runs 14 residues.